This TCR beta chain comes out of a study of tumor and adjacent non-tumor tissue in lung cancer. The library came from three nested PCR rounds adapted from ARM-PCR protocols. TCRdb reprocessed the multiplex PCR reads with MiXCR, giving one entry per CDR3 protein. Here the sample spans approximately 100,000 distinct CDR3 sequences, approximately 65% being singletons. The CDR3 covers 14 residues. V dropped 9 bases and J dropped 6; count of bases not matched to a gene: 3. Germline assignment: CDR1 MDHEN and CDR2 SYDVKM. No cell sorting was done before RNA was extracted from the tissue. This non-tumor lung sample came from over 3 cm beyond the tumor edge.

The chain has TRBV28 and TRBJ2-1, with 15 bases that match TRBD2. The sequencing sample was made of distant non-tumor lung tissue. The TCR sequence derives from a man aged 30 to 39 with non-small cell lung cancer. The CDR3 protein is CARGLAGGLNEQFF. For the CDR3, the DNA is TGTGCCAGGGGACTAGCGGGAGGCCTCAATGAGCAGTTCTTC.